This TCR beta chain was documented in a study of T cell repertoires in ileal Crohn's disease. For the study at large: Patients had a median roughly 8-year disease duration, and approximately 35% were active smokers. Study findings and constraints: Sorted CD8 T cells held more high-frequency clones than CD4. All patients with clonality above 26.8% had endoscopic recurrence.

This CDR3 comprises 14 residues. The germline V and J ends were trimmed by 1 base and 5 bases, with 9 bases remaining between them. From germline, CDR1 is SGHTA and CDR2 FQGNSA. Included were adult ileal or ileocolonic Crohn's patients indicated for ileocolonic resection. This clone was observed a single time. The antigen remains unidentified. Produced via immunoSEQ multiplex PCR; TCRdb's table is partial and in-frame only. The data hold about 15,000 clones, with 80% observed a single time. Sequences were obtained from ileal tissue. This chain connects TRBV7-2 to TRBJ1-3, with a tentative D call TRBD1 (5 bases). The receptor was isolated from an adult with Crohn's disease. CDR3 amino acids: CASSLVAGRNTIYF. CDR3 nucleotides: TGTGCCAGCAGCTTAGTAGCAGGGCGAAACACCATATATTTT.